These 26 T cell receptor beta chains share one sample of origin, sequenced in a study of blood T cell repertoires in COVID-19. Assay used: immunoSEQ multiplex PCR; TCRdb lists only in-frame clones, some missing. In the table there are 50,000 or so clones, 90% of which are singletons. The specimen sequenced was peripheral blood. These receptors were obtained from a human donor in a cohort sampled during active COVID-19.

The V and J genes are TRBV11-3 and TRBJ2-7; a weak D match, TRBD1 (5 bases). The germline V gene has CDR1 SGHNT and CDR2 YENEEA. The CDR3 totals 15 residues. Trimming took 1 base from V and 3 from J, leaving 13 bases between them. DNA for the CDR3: TGTGCCAGCAGCTTAGGGGCAGGGTCCAACTACGAGCAGTACGTC. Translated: CASSLGAGSNYEQYV.

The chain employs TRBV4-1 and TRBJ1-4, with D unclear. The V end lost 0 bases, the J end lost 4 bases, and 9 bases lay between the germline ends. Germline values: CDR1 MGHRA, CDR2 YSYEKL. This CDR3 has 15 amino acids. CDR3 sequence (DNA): TGCGCCAGCAGCCAAGATGGGCAGCTTAATGAAAAACTGTTTTTT. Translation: CASSQDGQLNEKLFF.

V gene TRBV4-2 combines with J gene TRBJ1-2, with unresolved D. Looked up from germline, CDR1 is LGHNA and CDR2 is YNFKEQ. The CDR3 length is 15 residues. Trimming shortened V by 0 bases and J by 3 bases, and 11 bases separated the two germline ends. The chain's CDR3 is CASSQDVGNDYGYTF. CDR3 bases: TGTGCCAGCAGCCAAGATGTGGGCAATGACTATGGCTACACCTTC.

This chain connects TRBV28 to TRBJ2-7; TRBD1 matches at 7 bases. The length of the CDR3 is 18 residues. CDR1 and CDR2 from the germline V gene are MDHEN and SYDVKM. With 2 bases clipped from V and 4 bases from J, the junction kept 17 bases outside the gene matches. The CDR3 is CASSLQRRDSPLRYEQYV. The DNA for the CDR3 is TGTGCCAGCAGTTTACAACGCCGGGACAGCCCCTTAAGGTACGAGCAGTACGTC.

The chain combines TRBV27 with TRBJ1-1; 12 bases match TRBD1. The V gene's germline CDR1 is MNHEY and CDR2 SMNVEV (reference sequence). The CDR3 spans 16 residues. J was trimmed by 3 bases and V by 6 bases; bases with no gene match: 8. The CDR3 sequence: CASRTTGQGAYTEAFF. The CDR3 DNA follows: TGTGCCAGCAGGACTACGGGACAGGGGGCGTACACTGAAGCTTTCTTT.

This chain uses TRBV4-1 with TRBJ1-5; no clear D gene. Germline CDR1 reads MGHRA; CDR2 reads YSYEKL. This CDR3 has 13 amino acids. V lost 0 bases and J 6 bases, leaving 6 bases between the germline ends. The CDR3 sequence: CASSQETGQPQHF. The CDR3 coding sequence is TGCGCCAGCAGCCAAGAAACGGGTCAGCCCCAGCATTTT.

The CDR3 spells CASSEEGVDTGELFF. CDR3 nucleotide sequence: TGTGCCAGCAGTGAAGAGGGAGTAGATACCGGGGAGCTGTTTTTT. This rearrangement joins TRBV2 to TRBJ2-2, with D perhaps TRBD2 (5 bases). V was shortened by 1 base and J by 5 bases, with 11 bases between the two germline ends. The CDR3 sequence is 15 residues long. Germline-derived CDR1 and CDR2 are SNHLY and FYNNEI.

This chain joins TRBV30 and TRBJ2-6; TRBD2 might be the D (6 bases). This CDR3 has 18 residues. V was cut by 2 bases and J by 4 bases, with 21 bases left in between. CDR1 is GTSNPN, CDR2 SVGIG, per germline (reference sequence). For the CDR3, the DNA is TGTGCCTGGAGTTCTCCGGGACTGGAAAAGTCCGGGGCCAACGTCCTGACTTTC. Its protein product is CAWSSPGLEKSGANVLTF.

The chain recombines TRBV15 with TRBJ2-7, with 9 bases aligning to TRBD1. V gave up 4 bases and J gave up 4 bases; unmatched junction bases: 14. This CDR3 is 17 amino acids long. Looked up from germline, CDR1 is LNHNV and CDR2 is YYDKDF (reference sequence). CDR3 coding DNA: TGTGCCACCAGCAACACACGGTGGGGGACAGGGAGGTACGAGCAGTACTTC. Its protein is CATSNTRWGTGRYEQYF. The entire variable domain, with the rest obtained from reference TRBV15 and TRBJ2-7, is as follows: DAMVIQNPRYQVTQFGKPVTLSCSQTLNHNVMYWYQQKSSQAPKLLFHYYDKDFNNEADTPDNFQSRRPNTSFCFLDIRSPGLGDTAMYLCATSNTRWGTGRYEQYFGPGTRLTVT.

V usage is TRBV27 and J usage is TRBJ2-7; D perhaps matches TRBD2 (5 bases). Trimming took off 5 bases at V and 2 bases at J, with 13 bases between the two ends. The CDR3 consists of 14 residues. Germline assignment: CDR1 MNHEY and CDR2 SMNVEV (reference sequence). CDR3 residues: CASSVDSAAYEQYF. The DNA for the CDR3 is TGTGCCAGCAGTGTCGACTCAGCGGCCTACGAGCAGTACTTC.

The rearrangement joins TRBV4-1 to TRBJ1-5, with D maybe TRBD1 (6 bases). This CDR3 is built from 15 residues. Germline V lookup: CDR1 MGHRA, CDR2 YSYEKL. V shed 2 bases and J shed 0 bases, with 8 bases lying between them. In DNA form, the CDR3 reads TGCGCCAGCAGCCAACAGGGGTATAGCAATCAGCCCCAGCATTTT. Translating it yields CASSQQGYSNQPQHF.

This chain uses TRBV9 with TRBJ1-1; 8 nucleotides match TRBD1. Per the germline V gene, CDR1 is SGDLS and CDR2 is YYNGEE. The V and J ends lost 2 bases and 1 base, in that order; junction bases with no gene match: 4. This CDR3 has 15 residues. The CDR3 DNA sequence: TGTGCCAGCAGCGTTACCGGGACAGGGAACACTGAAGCTTTCTTT. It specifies CASSVTGTGNTEAFF.

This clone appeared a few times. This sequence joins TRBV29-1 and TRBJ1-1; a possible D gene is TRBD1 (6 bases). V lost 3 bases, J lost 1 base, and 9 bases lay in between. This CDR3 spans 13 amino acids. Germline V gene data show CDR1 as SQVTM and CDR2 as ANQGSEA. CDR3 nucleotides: TGCAGCGTTGATACGGGACAGAACACTGAAGCTTTCTTT. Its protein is CSVDTGQNTEAFF. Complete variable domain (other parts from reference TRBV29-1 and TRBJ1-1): SAVISQKPSRDICQRGTSLTIQCQVDSQVTMMFWYRQQPGQSLTLIATANQGSEATYESGFVIDKFPISRPNLTFSTLTVSNMSPEDSSIYLCSVDTGQNTEAFFGQGTRLTVV.

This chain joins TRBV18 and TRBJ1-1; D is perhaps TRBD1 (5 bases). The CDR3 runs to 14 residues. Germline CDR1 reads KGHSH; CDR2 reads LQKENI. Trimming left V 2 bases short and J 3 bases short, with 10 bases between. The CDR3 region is CASSPGGGYTEAFF. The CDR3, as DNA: TGTGCCAGCTCACCAGGGGGGGGGTACACTGAAGCTTTCTTT.

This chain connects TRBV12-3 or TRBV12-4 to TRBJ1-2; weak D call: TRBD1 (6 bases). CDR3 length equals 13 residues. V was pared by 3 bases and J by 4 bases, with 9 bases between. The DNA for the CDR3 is TGTGCCAGCAGTTTGGTCAGGGGCTATGGCTACACCTTC. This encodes CASSLVRGYGYTF.

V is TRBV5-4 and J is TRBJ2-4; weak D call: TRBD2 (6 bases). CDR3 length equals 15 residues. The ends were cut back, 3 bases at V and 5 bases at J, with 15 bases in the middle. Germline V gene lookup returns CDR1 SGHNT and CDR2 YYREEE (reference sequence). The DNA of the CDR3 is TGTGCCAGCAGCTGGGGGGATGGGTACGAAAACATTCAGTACTTC. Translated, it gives CASSWGDGYENIQYF.

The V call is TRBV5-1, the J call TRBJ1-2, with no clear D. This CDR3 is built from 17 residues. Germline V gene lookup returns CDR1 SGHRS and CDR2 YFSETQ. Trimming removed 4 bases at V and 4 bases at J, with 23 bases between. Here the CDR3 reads CASSTTPTPAETYGYTF. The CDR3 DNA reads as TGCGCCAGCAGCACCACGCCAACCCCGGCGGAGACCTATGGCTACACCTTC.

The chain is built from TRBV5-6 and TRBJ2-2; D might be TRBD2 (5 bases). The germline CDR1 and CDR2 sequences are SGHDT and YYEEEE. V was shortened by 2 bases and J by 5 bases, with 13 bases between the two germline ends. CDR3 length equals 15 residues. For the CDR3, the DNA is TGTGCCAGCAGCTTCAGGAGGTATGGGACCGGGGAGCTGTTTTTT. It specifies CASSFRRYGTGELFF. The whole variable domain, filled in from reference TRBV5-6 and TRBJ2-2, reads DAGVTQSPTHLIKTRGQQVTLRCSPKSGHDTVSWYQQALGQGPQFIFQYYEEEERQRGNFPDRFSGHQFPNYSSELNVNALLLGDSALYLCASSFRRYGTGELFFGEGSRLTVL.

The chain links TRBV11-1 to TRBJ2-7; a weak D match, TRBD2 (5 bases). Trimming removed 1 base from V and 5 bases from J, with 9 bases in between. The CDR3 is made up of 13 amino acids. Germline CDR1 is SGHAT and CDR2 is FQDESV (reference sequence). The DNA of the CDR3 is TGTGCCAGCAGCTTAGTGACGGGGAACGAGCAGTACGTC. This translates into CASSLVTGNEQYV.

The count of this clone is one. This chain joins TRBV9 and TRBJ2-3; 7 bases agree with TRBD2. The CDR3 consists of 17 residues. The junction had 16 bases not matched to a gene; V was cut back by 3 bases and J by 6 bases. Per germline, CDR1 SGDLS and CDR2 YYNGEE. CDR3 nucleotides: TGTGCCAGCAGCGCAAGCCCTAAAACGGGAGGAACGGATACGCAGTATTTT. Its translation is CASSASPKTGGTDTQYF.

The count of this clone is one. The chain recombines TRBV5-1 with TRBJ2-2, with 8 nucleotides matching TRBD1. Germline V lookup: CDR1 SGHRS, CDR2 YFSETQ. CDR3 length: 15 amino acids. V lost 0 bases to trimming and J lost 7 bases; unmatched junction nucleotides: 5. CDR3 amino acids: CASSLADRAGGELFF. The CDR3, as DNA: TGCGCCAGCAGCTTGGCGGACAGGGCTGGCGGGGAGCTGTTTTTT.

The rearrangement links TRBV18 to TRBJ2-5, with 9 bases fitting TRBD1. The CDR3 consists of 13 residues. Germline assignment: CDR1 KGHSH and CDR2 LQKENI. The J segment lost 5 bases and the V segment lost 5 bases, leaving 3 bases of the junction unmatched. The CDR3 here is CASSYRGRETQYF. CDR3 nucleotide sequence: TGTGCCAGCTCATACAGGGGGCGGGAGACCCAGTACTTC. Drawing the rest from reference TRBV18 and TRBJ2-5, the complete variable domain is NAGVMQNPRHLVRRRGQEARLRCSPMKGHSHVYWYRQLPEEGLKFMVYLQKENIIDESGMPKERFSAEFPKEGPSILRIQQVVRGDSAAYFCASSYRGRETQYFGPGTRLLVL.

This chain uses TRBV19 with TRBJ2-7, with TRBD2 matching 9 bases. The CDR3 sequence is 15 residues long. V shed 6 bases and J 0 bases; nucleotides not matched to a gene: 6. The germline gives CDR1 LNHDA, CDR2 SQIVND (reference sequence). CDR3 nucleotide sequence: TGTGCCAGTAGCGCGGGGGGGGCAAGCTCCTACGAGCAGTACGTC. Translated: CASSAGGASSYEQYV.

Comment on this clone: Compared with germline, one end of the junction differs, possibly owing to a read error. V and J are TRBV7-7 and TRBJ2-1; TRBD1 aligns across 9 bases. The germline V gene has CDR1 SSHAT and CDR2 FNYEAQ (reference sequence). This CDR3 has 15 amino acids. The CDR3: CASSPTGGSYNEQFF. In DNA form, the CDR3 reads TGTGCTAGCAGCCCGACAGGGGGCTCCTACAATGAGCAGTTCTTC.

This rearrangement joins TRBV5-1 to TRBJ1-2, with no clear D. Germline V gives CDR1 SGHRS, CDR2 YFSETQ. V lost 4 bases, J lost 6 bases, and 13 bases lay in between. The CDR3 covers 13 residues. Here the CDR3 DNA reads TGCGCCAGCAGCACGGAGGGTCAGAATGGCTACACCTTC. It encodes CASSTEGQNGYTF.

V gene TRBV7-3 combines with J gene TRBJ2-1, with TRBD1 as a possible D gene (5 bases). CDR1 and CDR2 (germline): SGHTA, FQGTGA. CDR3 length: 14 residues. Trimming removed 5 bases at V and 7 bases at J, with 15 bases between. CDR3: CASSLDTWTNEQFF. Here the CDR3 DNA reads TGTGCCAGCAGCCTGGACACCTGGACGAATGAGCAGTTCTTC.